Presented here are 21 T cell receptor beta chains from one specimen sequenced in a study of T cell responses to AZD1222 COVID-19 vaccine. Clones were read by immunoSEQ multiplex PCR, and TCRdb kept only the in-frame ones, dropping some. Of 50,000 or so clones listed, approximately 91% are singletons. The input for sequencing was peripheral blood, taken 28 days after the second AZD1222 dose. All receptors derive from an adult who received the AZD1222 COVID-19 vaccine.

The chain employs TRBV10-1 and TRBJ1-5, with D tentatively TRBD1 (5 bases). From germline, CDR1 is WNHNN and CDR2 SYGVQD (reference sequence). The CDR3 contains 14 residues. V was pared by 8 bases and J by 1 base, with 12 bases between. The CDR3 protein is CASRGGLSNQPQHF. In DNA form, the CDR3 reads TGCGCCAGCCGCGGGGGTTTGAGCAATCAGCCCCAGCATTTT.

The gene calls are TRBV4-2 and TRBJ2-5, with a possible D match to TRBD2 (5 bases). Trimming removed 8 bases from V and 4 bases from J, with 17 bases in between. The CDR3 is made up of 14 amino acids. Germline V gene data show CDR1 as LGHNA and CDR2 as YNFKEQ. Here the CDR3 reads CASGRAREGETQYF. The CDR3 nucleotides read TGTGCCAGCGGCCGGGCCCGAGAGGGAGAGACCCAGTACTTC.

V gene TRBV5-5 combines with J gene TRBJ2-3, with 7 bases lining up with TRBD2. From germline, CDR1 is SGHKS and CDR2 YYEKEE (reference sequence). V was pared by 2 bases and J by 1 base, with 1 base of the junction left unmatched. This CDR3 comprises 14 residues. Here the CDR3 DNA reads TGTGCCAGCAGCTTTGGGGGGGGCACAGATACGCAGTATTTT. It specifies CASSFGGGTDTQYF.

The chain employs TRBV9 and TRBJ1-1; D is unresolved. Germline values: CDR1 SGDLS, CDR2 YYNGEE. The CDR3 is made up of 15 amino acids. Trimming removed 4 bases from V and 5 bases from J, with 18 bases in between. CDR3 DNA sequence: TGTGCCAGCAGCCCCGGAGGCCACCTCGAAACTGAAGCTTTCTTT. Its translation: CASSPGGHLETEAFF.

V usage is TRBV6-5 and J usage is TRBJ1-4; D is uncertain. CDR1 MNHEY and CDR2 SVGAGI come from the germline V gene. The CDR3 runs to 15 residues. V was pared by 6 bases and J by 2 bases, with 13 bases between. This CDR3 reads CASSPNFGTNEKLFF. The CDR3 DNA reads as TGTGCCAGCAGCCCCAATTTCGGGACTAATGAAAAACTGTTTTTT.

The chain employs TRBV28 and TRBJ2-1, with 12 bases matching TRBD2. Germline V CDR1 and CDR2: MDHEN, SYDVKM. V lost 3 bases to trimming and J lost 6 bases; unmatched junction nucleotides: 3. This CDR3 comprises 15 residues. CDR3 in amino acids: CASSFVLAGGNEQFF. CDR3 bases: TGTGCCAGCAGTTTTGTACTAGCGGGGGGCAATGAGCAGTTCTTC. The full variable domain, completed using reference TRBV28 and TRBJ2-1, is DVKVTQSSRYLVKRTGEKVFLECVQDMDHENMFWYRQDPGLGLRLIYFSYDVKMKEKGDIPEGYSVSREKKERFSLILESASTNQTSMYLCASSFVLAGGNEQFFGPGTRLTVL.

V gene TRBV10-3 combines with J gene TRBJ2-3; maybe TRBD1 (6 bases). The CDR3 extends over 15 amino acids. CDR1 and CDR2 (germline): ENHRY, SYGVKD. The V and J ends lost 3 bases and 2 bases respectively, with 12 bases between them. The CDR3 here is CAISDGGSITDTQYF. The CDR3 DNA sequence: TGTGCCATCAGTGATGGGGGCTCAATCACAGATACGCAGTATTTT.

The rearrangement joins TRBV3-1 (or the pseudogene TRBV3-2) to TRBJ1-1; maybe TRBD1 (6 bases). V was shortened by 0 bases and J by 8 bases, with 16 bases between the two germline ends. This CDR3 is built from 15 residues. CDR1 is LGHDT and CDR2 is YNNKEL in the germline V gene (reference sequence). The CDR3 region is CASSQEWGVGTEAFF. In DNA form, the CDR3 reads TGTGCCAGCAGCCAAGAATGGGGGGTAGGGACAGAAGCTTTCTTT.

The V call is TRBV5-4, the J call TRBJ2-7, with TRBD1 matching 10 bases. After removal of 7 bases from V and 6 bases from J, the junction contained 7 bases not matched to a gene. The germline CDR1 and CDR2 sequences are SGHNT and YYREEE (reference sequence). CDR3 length equals 13 residues. The CDR3 sequence is CASRRQGAREQYF. The CDR3 nucleotides are TGTGCCAGCCGCCGACAGGGGGCTCGCGAGCAGTACTTC.

The rearrangement uses TRBV6-5 and TRBJ1-2; D is possibly TRBD1 (5 bases). Germline loops: CDR1 MNHEY, CDR2 SVGAGI. V was trimmed by 3 bases and J by 8 bases, leaving 13 bases between them. This CDR3 comprises 13 residues. CDR3 nucleotides: TGTGCCAGCAGTTATGGGGGGTTGGGAGGCTACACCTTC. Translation: CASSYGGLGGYTF.

V gene TRBV29-1 combines with J gene TRBJ2-1; 12 bases fit TRBD2. In germline, CDR1 is SQVTM, CDR2 ANQGSEA. The CDR3 is made up of 14 amino acids. J gave up 4 bases and V 7 bases, and 5 bases lay outside the gene matches. The CDR3 DNA follows: TGCAGCGCTCCTAGCGGGAGGGAATACAATGAGCAGTTCTTC. It codes for CSAPSGREYNEQFF.

The J gene is TRBJ2-3, the V gene TRBV11-3, with 10 bases that match TRBD2. The CDR3 length is 15 residues. The germline V gene encodes CDR1 SGHNT and CDR2 YENEEA. The V and J ends lost 5 bases and 3 bases, in that order; junction bases with no gene match: 5. This CDR3 reads CASSERTSGTDTQYF. Here the CDR3 DNA reads TGTGCCAGCAGCGAACGGACTAGCGGTACAGATACGCAGTATTTT.

The chain employs TRBV16 and TRBJ1-5; possible D gene TRBD1, 6 bases. Trimming pared 0 bases from V and 0 bases from J, leaving 15 bases between. The CDR3 loop spans 18 amino acids. Looked up from germline, CDR1 is KGHSY and CDR2 is FQNENV. As DNA, the CDR3 is TGTGCCAGCAGCCAATCGTGGCTACAGGGCTATAGCAATCAGCCCCAGCATTTT. Protein sequence: CASSQSWLQGYSNQPQHF.

The rearrangement links TRBV29-1 to TRBJ2-2, with 7 bases fitting TRBD1. The germline V gene has CDR1 SQVTM and CDR2 ANQGSEA. The CDR3 is made up of 14 amino acids. V lost 5 bases and J lost 7; bases outside the gene matches: 10. The CDR3 is CSVRQGARVGELFF. As DNA, the CDR3 is TGCAGCGTTCGACAGGGAGCCCGCGTCGGGGAGCTGTTTTTT.

The gene calls are TRBV27 and TRBJ1-5; no firm D call. The CDR3 consists of 15 residues. V lost 4 bases and J 0 bases, leaving 10 bases between the germline ends. CDR1 is MNHEY and CDR2 is SMNVEV in the germline V gene (reference sequence). The CDR3 reads CASSSGYYSNQPQHF. The CDR3 coding sequence is TGTGCCAGCAGTTCGGGGTACTATAGCAATCAGCCCCAGCATTTT.

The V and J genes are TRBV28 and TRBJ2-7, with 7 nucleotides matching TRBD2. Germline CDR1 MDHEN, CDR2 SYDVKM. Losses at the gene ends were 4 bases for V and 2 bases for J; bases not matched to a gene: 5. This CDR3 has 14 residues. The CDR3 loop reads CASSYEGGPYEQYF. The CDR3, as DNA: TGTGCCAGCAGTTACGAGGGAGGGCCCTACGAGCAGTACTTC. The full variable domain, with the rest looked up from reference TRBV28 and TRBJ2-7, is DVKVTQSSRYLVKRTGEKVFLECVQDMDHENMFWYRQDPGLGLRLIYFSYDVKMKEKGDIPEGYSVSREKKERFSLILESASTNQTSMYLCASSYEGGPYEQYFGPGTRLTVT.

This chain connects TRBV11-1 to TRBJ1-1, with D possibly being TRBD1 (5 bases). Trimming took 6 bases from V and 4 from J, leaving 12 bases between them. This CDR3 region has 13 residues. Germline loops: CDR1 SGHAT, CDR2 FQDESV (reference sequence). The chain's CDR3 is CASRQARGTEAFF. CDR3 in DNA: TGTGCCAGCAGACAGGCCCGGGGCACTGAAGCTTTCTTT.

V usage is TRBV7-9 and J usage is TRBJ1-4, with TRBD1 identical over 7 bases. CDR1 and CDR2 from the germline V gene are SEHNR and FQNEAQ (reference sequence). Germline trimming cut 4 bases from V and 5 bases from J; bases unmatched to any gene: 7. The CDR3 is 15 residues long. CDR3 region: CASSYRTGGNEKLFF. The CDR3 bases are TGTGCCAGCAGCTATAGGACAGGAGGCAATGAAAAACTGTTTTTT.

This clone has only a few counts. The chain carries TRBV18 and TRBJ2-7; 10 nucleotides line up with TRBD2. Looked up from germline, CDR1 is KGHSH and CDR2 is LQKENI. The CDR3 contains 15 residues. Losses at the gene ends were 3 bases for V and 3 bases for J; bases not matched to a gene: 5. CDR3 bases: TGTGCCAGCTCACCGTCGATAGCGGGAGGCTACGAGCAGTACTTC. It translates to CASSPSIAGGYEQYF.

The CDR3 DNA sequence: TGCGCCAGCAGCCAAACGTGGGGACAGGGCGAGACCCAGTACTTC. This gives the protein CASSQTWGQGETQYF. The chain is built from TRBV4-1 and TRBJ2-5, with TRBD1 matching 9 bases. The CDR3 covers 15 residues. The junction had 6 bases not matched to a gene; V was cut back by 2 bases and J by 5 bases. CDR1 is MGHRA and CDR2 is YSYEKL in the germline V gene.

V usage is TRBV7-8 and J usage is TRBJ2-1, with D perhaps matching TRBD2 (6 bases). There are 12 residues in the CDR3. Germline values: CDR1 SGHVS, CDR2 FQNEAQ. V was cut by 8 bases and J by 6 bases, with 11 bases left in between. CDR3 in amino acids: CASAGSVNEQFF. The CDR3 nucleotides read TGTGCCAGCGCGGGAAGCGTCAATGAGCAGTTCTTC. The full variable domain, with the rest looked up from reference TRBV7-8 and TRBJ2-1, is GAGVSQSPRYKVAKRGQDVALRCDPISGHVSLFWYQQALGQGPEFLTYFQNEAQLDKSGLPSDRFFAERPEGSVSTLKIQRTQQEDSAVYLCASAGSVNEQFFGPGTRLTVL.